Listed below are T cell receptor beta chains from one sample, sequenced in a study of blood T cell repertoires in COVID-19. The table came from immunoSEQ multiplex PCR; TCRdb's copy has only in-frame clones and leaves some out. The sample consists of approximately 170,000 clones, around 83% of them appearing once. Sequences were obtained from peripheral blood. The receptors come from a woman older than 75 in a cohort sampled during active or convalescent COVID-19. Both conserved end residues are trimmed from each CDR3. D genes are given only for firm matches.

CDR3 protein	V gene	D gene
ARDVGRGPPNTEAF	TRBV19	.
ASSPPGTSGALDTQY	TRBV3-1/TRBV3-2	TRBD2
ASSTPGGYGYT	TRBV6-5	.
ASIQMGLTNGEQF	TRBV7-9	.
ASSLSRRSGGAYTQY	TRBV27	TRBD2
SVAGGILSDSNQPQH	TRBV29-1	.
ASSPAGVDTEAF	TRBV5-1	.
ASSLLGASSYNEQF	TRBV27	.
ASRQGQSGFQPQH	TRBV27	TRBD1
AISESGRKETQY	TRBV10-3	.
ASSLLGQGVSYGYT	TRBV5-6	TRBD1
ASSQTDRISTYNSPLH	TRBV4-3	.
ASSFSGSTDTQY	TRBV27	.
ASSVVGSGDTEAF	TRBV9	.
ASSFQGFGTEAF	TRBV5-4	.
ASSPSRGVYNEQF	TRBV18	TRBD2
ASSFSSGHEKLF	TRBV5-1	.